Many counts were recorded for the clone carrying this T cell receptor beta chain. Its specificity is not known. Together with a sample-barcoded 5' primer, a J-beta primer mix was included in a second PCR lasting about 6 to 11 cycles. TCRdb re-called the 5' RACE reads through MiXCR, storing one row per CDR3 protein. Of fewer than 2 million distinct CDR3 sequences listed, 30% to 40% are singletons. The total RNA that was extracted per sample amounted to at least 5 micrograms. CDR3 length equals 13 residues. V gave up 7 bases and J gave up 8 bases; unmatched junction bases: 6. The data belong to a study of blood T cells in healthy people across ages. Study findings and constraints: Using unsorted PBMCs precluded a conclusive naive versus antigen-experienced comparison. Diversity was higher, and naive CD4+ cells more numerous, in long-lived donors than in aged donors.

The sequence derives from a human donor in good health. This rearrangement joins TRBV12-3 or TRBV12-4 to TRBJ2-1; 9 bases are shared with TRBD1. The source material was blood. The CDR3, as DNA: TGTGCCAGCACCACGGGACAGGGCCATGAGCAGTTCTTC. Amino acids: CASTTGQGHEQFF.